The sequence of this TCR beta chain was determined in a study of blood T cell repertoires in COVID-19. Per the original methods: Reference gene primer amplification gave nucleated cell count estimates. Sequencing was performed with immunoSEQ multiplex PCR; in TCRdb, only in-frame clones are kept and a portion is missing. V and J calls and clone size are given by that table; D and trimming were obtained from the DNA. The sample includes 120,000 to 150,000 clones, 70% to 85% of them seen just once. After removal of 6 bases from V and 7 bases from J, the junction contained 8 bases not matched to a gene. The germline CDR1 and CDR2 sequences are LNHDA and SQIVND (reference sequence). The CDR3 length is 14 residues.

The material sequenced was PBMCs or T cells enriched from blood (not recorded which). The gene calls are TRBV19 and TRBJ1-1, with TRBD1 identical over 10 bases. The origin of this receptor is a woman aged 18 to 35 who had been exposed to COVID-19. CDR3 DNA sequence: TGTGCCAGTAGCCCTGACAGGGGGCGACTTGAAGCTTTCTTT. This encodes CASSPDRGRLEAFF.